This entry features one T cell receptor (beta chain) sequence. The antigen is not known. The data were taken from a study of radiotherapy plus CTLA-4 blockade in lung cancer. Study details: Disease control was seen in about 30% of patients, objective responses in approximately 19%.

The protocol was immunoSEQ multiplex PCR, while the TCRdb copy is restricted to in-frame clones and leaves out a portion. The sample comprises around 110,000 clones, around 85% of which are singletons, and 2.4% rests with the top ten. Germline CDR1 is MNHEY and CDR2 is SVGAGI. The CDR3 has 14 amino acids. V gave up 2 bases and J gave up 1 base, with 6 bases separating them. Focal radiation plus CTLA-4 blockade with ipilimumab was given to patients with chemo-refractory metastatic non-small-cell lung cancer. Overall study results and limits: Following radiotherapy plus ipilimumab, tumor-derived TCR clones expanded in the blood. Together with interferon-beta, which increased in serum after radiation, early dynamic changes in blood T cell clones were reportedly the best predictors of response.

The sequence derives from a human donor with non-small cell lung cancer that progressed on radiotherapy plus ipilimumab. Some clones in this sample may be carry-over from other donors' samples. V is TRBV6-5 and J is TRBJ1-5; D gene uncertain. The specimen comprised peripheral blood, sampled from a patient treated with radiotherapy plus ipilimumab. Here the CDR3 reads CASSYRRSNQPQHF. The CDR3 coding sequence is TGTGCCAGCAGTTACAGGCGAAGCAATCAGCCCCAGCATTTT.